The rows below give T cell receptor beta chains drawn from one sample of a study of blood T cell repertoires in COVID-19. Repertoires were generated with immunoSEQ multiplex PCR, while TCRdb's copy carries only in-frame clones and drops some. The sample has some 150,000 clones; 80% to 90% are singletons. Sequences were obtained from peripheral blood. Receptors originate from a woman between 45 and 60 years old with acute or convalescent COVID-19. The CDR3 runs from the conserved cysteine through the conserved F or W. The order of the fields is J gene, clone size, D gene, V gene, CDR3 DNA, CDR3 protein. A D gene is named only where the DNA matches it firmly. Some rows have no size entry. The others give once, few or many, or a class for an expanded clone.

j_call: TRBJ1-4; clone_size: NA; d_call: NA; v_call: TRBV27; cdr3_nt: TGTGCCAGCAGTTCGTTACCGCGACAGGCCAATGAAAAACTGTTTTTT; cdr3_aa: CASSSLPRQANEKLFF
j_call: TRBJ2-7; clone_size: NA; d_call: TRBD1; v_call: TRBV9; cdr3_nt: TGTGCCAGCAGCGTAGATACAGGGGCCTACGAGCAGTACTTC; cdr3_aa: CASSVDTGAYEQYF
j_call: TRBJ2-3; clone_size: NA; d_call: NA; v_call: TRBV6-5; cdr3_nt: TGTGCCAGCAGCGAGTACTACACAGATACGCAGTATTTT; cdr3_aa: CASSEYYTDTQYF
j_call: TRBJ2-5; clone_size: NA; d_call: NA; v_call: TRBV5-1; cdr3_nt: TGCGCCAGCAGCCGGGATCATGGGGAGACCCAGTACTTC; cdr3_aa: CASSRDHGETQYF
j_call: TRBJ2-1; clone_size: NA; d_call: TRBD2; v_call: TRBV5-1; cdr3_nt: TGCGCCAGCAGCTTACCAACCTCACTAGCGGGGGCCTTACGAAATGAGCAGTTCTTC; cdr3_aa: CASSLPTSLAGALRNEQFF
j_call: TRBJ2-1; clone_size: NA; d_call: TRBD1; v_call: TRBV10-1; cdr3_nt: TGCGCCAGCAGTGTACAGGGGGGCAATGAGCAGTTCTTC; cdr3_aa: CASSVQGGNEQFF
j_call: TRBJ2-3; clone_size: NA; d_call: TRBD2; v_call: TRBV20-1; cdr3_nt: TGCAGTGCTAGTCAAGCTAGCGGGCGCTTCACAGATACGCAGTATTTT; cdr3_aa: CSASQASGRFTDTQYF
j_call: TRBJ1-3; clone_size: NA; d_call: TRBD1; v_call: TRBV9; cdr3_nt: TGTGCCAGCAGCGTAGCTTTCGGGACAGGGGGCTCTGGAAACACCATATATTTT; cdr3_aa: CASSVAFGTGGSGNTIYF
j_call: TRBJ2-7; clone_size: NA; d_call: TRBD1; v_call: TRBV28; cdr3_nt: TGTGCCAGCAGTGTCCTCGGGACAGGGGACTACGAGCAGTACTTC; cdr3_aa: CASSVLGTGDYEQYF
j_call: TRBJ1-2; clone_size: NA; d_call: TRBD1; v_call: TRBV19; cdr3_nt: TGTGCCAGTTTTTCCGGTCGGACAGGAGGTGGCTACACCTTC; cdr3_aa: CASFSGRTGGGYTF
j_call: TRBJ1-5; clone_size: NA; d_call: NA; v_call: TRBV19; cdr3_nt: TGTGCCAGTAGTATAGCATTTGGGAGTGGCAATCAGCCCCAGCATTTT; cdr3_aa: CASSIAFGSGNQPQHF
j_call: TRBJ2-7; clone_size: NA; d_call: NA; v_call: TRBV6-5; cdr3_nt: TGTGCCAGCAGTTACTCGACTGGGTCCTCCTACGAGCAGTACTTC; cdr3_aa: CASSYSTGSSYEQYF
j_call: TRBJ2-1; clone_size: NA; d_call: TRBD2; v_call: TRBV7-6; cdr3_nt: TGTGCCAGCAGCCCAAAGGCGAGGGGGACTAGCGGTTTCGATGAGCAGTTCTTC; cdr3_aa: CASSPKARGTSGFDEQFF
j_call: TRBJ2-3; clone_size: NA; d_call: TRBD1; v_call: TRBV3-1/TRBV3-2; cdr3_nt: TGTGCCAGCAGCCTGGACAGGGGAACAGATACGCAGTATTTT; cdr3_aa: CASSLDRGTDTQYF
j_call: TRBJ2-1; clone_size: NA; d_call: NA; v_call: TRBV21-1; cdr3_nt: TGTGCCAGCAGCGCCGAGCGGTCCTACAATGAGCAGTTCTTC; cdr3_aa: CASSAERSYNEQFF
j_call: TRBJ2-1; clone_size: NA; d_call: TRBD2; v_call: TRBV20-1; cdr3_nt: TGCAGTGCTAGTGGGGGCGGGAGGTACTCCTACAATGAGCAGTTCTTC; cdr3_aa: CSASGGGRYSYNEQFF
j_call: TRBJ2-5; clone_size: NA; d_call: TRBD2; v_call: TRBV5-6; cdr3_nt: TGTGCCAGCAGCACGGGACTAGCGGGGGTGGGGACCCAGTACTTC; cdr3_aa: CASSTGLAGVGTQYF
j_call: TRBJ2-1; clone_size: NA; d_call: TRBD1; v_call: TRBV9; cdr3_nt: TGTGCCAGCAGCGTAGGACAGGGCTATGAGCAGTTCTTC; cdr3_aa: CASSVGQGYEQFF
j_call: TRBJ2-7; clone_size: NA; d_call: NA; v_call: TRBV6-1; cdr3_nt: TGTGCCAGCGCCAGGGCCTCCTACGAGCAGTACTTC; cdr3_aa: CASARASYEQYF
j_call: TRBJ2-2; clone_size: NA; d_call: NA; v_call: TRBV3-1/TRBV3-2; cdr3_nt: TGTGCCAGCAGCCAAGTCAGGCTCGGTAGTTTGGCCGGGGAGCTGTTTTTT; cdr3_aa: CASSQVRLGSLAGELFF
j_call: TRBJ1-1; clone_size: NA; d_call: NA; v_call: TRBV19; cdr3_nt: TGTGCCAGTAACCTAGAACCGGGGAGCCACACTGAAGCTTTCTTT; cdr3_aa: CASNLEPGSHTEAFF
j_call: TRBJ1-3; clone_size: once; d_call: TRBD1; v_call: TRBV7-7; cdr3_nt: TGTGCCAGCAGCCGGGACAGGGGAAACACCATATATTTT; cdr3_aa: CASSRDRGNTIYF
j_call: TRBJ2-5; clone_size: NA; d_call: TRBD1; v_call: TRBV5-1; cdr3_nt: TGCGCCAGCAGCTCCCAGAGGACAGGGGGGCAAGAGACCCAGTACTTC; cdr3_aa: CASSSQRTGGQETQYF
j_call: TRBJ1-1; clone_size: NA; d_call: TRBD1; v_call: TRBV30; cdr3_nt: TGTGCCTGGAGTGGCCGGGACAGGGTGGGTACTGAAGCTTTCTTT; cdr3_aa: CAWSGRDRVGTEAFF
j_call: TRBJ2-2; clone_size: NA; d_call: NA; v_call: TRBV11-2; cdr3_nt: TGTGCCAGCAGCGAAAGGGGCAAGGTCGGCGGGGAGCTGTTTTTT; cdr3_aa: CASSERGKVGGELFF
j_call: TRBJ1-1; clone_size: NA; d_call: NA; v_call: TRBV2; cdr3_nt: TGTGCCAGCTCCCGACAGACTGAGGACACTGAAGCTTTCTTT; cdr3_aa: CASSRQTEDTEAFF
j_call: TRBJ1-6; clone_size: NA; d_call: NA; v_call: TRBV27; cdr3_nt: TGTGCCAGCAGTTTCGGACAGTCGTATTCACCCCTCCACTTT; cdr3_aa: CASSFGQSYSPLHF
j_call: TRBJ2-3; clone_size: once; d_call: NA; v_call: TRBV30; cdr3_nt: TGTGCCTGGAGCCCTCACAGATCGGATACGCAGTATTTT; cdr3_aa: CAWSPHRSDTQYF
j_call: TRBJ2-1; clone_size: NA; d_call: NA; v_call: TRBV6-5; cdr3_nt: TGTGCCAGCACGGTTGGCAGGTCCAATGAGCAGTTCTTC; cdr3_aa: CASTVGRSNEQFF
j_call: TRBJ1-1; clone_size: NA; d_call: TRBD1; v_call: TRBV11-3; cdr3_nt: TGTGCCAGCAGTCCTCGACAGGGGGCTGAAGCTTTCTTT; cdr3_aa: CASSPRQGAEAFF
j_call: TRBJ1-1; clone_size: many; d_call: NA; v_call: TRBV15; cdr3_nt: TGTGCCACCAGCAGAGGCGAACCTAACACTGAAGCTTTCTTT; cdr3_aa: CATSRGEPNTEAFF
j_call: TRBJ1-2; clone_size: NA; d_call: NA; v_call: TRBV9; cdr3_nt: TGTGCCAGCAGCGTAGACACGGGGAACGGCTACACCTTC; cdr3_aa: CASSVDTGNGYTF
j_call: TRBJ1-1; clone_size: NA; d_call: NA; v_call: TRBV30; cdr3_nt: TGTGCCATGGAGAGGAACACTGAAGCTTTCTTT; cdr3_aa: CAMERNTEAFF
j_call: TRBJ2-7; clone_size: NA; d_call: TRBD2; v_call: TRBV20-1; cdr3_nt: TGCAGTGCTCGGGACTACTACGAGCAGTACTTC; cdr3_aa: CSARDYYEQYF
j_call: TRBJ2-7; clone_size: NA; d_call: TRBD2; v_call: TRBV28; cdr3_nt: TGTGCCAGCAGTTCACCGACTAGCGGGAGCGGCAACGAGCAGTACTTC; cdr3_aa: CASSSPTSGSGNEQYF
j_call: TRBJ1-1; clone_size: NA; d_call: NA; v_call: TRBV12-3/TRBV12-4; cdr3_nt: TGTGCCAGCACCCCGAGCAGGGGAGCTGAAGCTTTCTTT; cdr3_aa: CASTPSRGAEAFF
j_call: TRBJ1-2; clone_size: NA; d_call: TRBD1; v_call: TRBV7-9; cdr3_nt: TGTGCCAGCAGTTCCTCATGGGGGACAGGGGTTCTTGGCTACACCTTC; cdr3_aa: CASSSSWGTGVLGYTF
j_call: TRBJ2-1; clone_size: NA; d_call: TRBD1; v_call: TRBV7-9; cdr3_nt: TGTGCCAGCAGCTTCCCGGGACAGGGGGCGAATGAGCAGTTCTTC; cdr3_aa: CASSFPGQGANEQFF
j_call: TRBJ1-2; clone_size: NA; d_call: NA; v_call: TRBV10-2; cdr3_nt: TGCGCCAGCAGTGACAGGGTTGAGCTTAGTGGCTACACCTTC; cdr3_aa: CASSDRVELSGYTF
j_call: TRBJ2-2; clone_size: once; d_call: NA; v_call: TRBV19; cdr3_nt: TGTGCCAGTAGTACCCCCAGCAGGGGCTACACCGGGGAGCTGTTTTTT; cdr3_aa: CASSTPSRGYTGELFF
j_call: TRBJ2-1; clone_size: once; d_call: NA; v_call: TRBV7-3; cdr3_nt: TGTGCCAGCAGCTCCAATCTAGCAAATGAGCAGTTCTTC; cdr3_aa: CASSSNLANEQFF
j_call: TRBJ2-2; clone_size: NA; d_call: TRBD1; v_call: TRBV18; cdr3_nt: TGTGCCAGCTCACCCATGGTCCAGGGGGCCACCGGGGAGCTGTTTTTT; cdr3_aa: CASSPMVQGATGELFF
j_call: TRBJ2-3; clone_size: NA; d_call: TRBD1; v_call: TRBV7-9; cdr3_nt: TGTGCCAGCAGCTTGACAGGGACAGATACGCAGTATTTT; cdr3_aa: CASSLTGTDTQYF
j_call: TRBJ2-4; clone_size: NA; d_call: NA; v_call: TRBV6-5; cdr3_nt: TGTGCCAGCAGTCCTTTGACAGGTGGGAACATTCAGTACTTC; cdr3_aa: CASSPLTGGNIQYF
j_call: TRBJ1-4; clone_size: NA; d_call: TRBD1; v_call: TRBV11-2; cdr3_nt: TGTGCCAGCAGCTTAGGGGGACAGCTTAATGAAAAACTGTTTTTT; cdr3_aa: CASSLGGQLNEKLFF